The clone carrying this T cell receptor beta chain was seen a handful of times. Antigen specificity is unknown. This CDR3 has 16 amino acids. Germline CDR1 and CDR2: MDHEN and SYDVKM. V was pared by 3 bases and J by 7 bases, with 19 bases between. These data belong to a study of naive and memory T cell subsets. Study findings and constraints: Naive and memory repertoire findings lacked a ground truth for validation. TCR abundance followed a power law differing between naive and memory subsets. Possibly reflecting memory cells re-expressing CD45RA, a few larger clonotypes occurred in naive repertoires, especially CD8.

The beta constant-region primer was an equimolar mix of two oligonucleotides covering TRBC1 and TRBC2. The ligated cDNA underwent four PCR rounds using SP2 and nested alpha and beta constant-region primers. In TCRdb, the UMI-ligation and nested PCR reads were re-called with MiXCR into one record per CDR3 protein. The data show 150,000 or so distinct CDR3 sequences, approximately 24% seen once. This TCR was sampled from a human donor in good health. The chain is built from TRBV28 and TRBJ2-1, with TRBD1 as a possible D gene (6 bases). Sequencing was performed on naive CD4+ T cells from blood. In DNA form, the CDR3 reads TGTGCCAGCAGTTTGCTCAGGGACACCTCTTTGAATGAGCAGTTCTTC. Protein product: CASSLLRDTSLNEQFF.